This T cell receptor (beta chain) was sequenced for a study of T cell responses to AZD1222 COVID-19 vaccine. Study-wide results and limits: White British ancestry dominated among donors, who included more females, and clonal diversity was possibly underestimated. Vaccine-associated CD4 TCRs ranged over spike, dominating at 160-218 and 743-854. Spike-specific TCRs gained breadth and depth after people received two AZD1222 doses.

Doses given second, at about 4 or about 12 weeks, were pooled. V lost 1 base and J 4 bases, leaving 17 bases between the germline ends. Germline CDR1 is MNHEY and CDR2 is SMNVEV (reference sequence). The CDR3 has 17 amino acids. As to this clone: What it recognizes is unknown.

TCRdb's copy holds only in-frame clones and misses some; the assay was immunoSEQ multiplex PCR. The profile shows 85,000 to 100,000 clones, around 90% of them singletons. Sample: peripheral blood, taken 28 days after the second AZD1222 dose. The chain combines TRBV27 with TRBJ1-5; tentative D call: TRBD1 (6 bases). This sequence originates from an adult who received the AZD1222 COVID-19 vaccine. The CDR3 DNA sequence: TGTGCCAGCAGTTTATGGCCCCCCAGGGGAGGGAATCAGCCCCAGCATTTT. Its protein is CASSLWPPRGGNQPQHF.